The 5 T cell receptor beta chains in this list originate from one sample, sequenced in a study of early T cells in non-severe SARS-CoV-2 infection. TCRdb reprocessed the 5' RACE reads via MiXCR and lists one record per CDR3 protein. Of around 50,000 distinct CDR3 sequences listed, around 12% were seen once; the top ten hold around 3.8%. Sequencing was carried out using whole blood. The receptors originated from an adult who was a healthcare worker with PCR-confirmed SARS-CoV-2 infection or an uninfected control (not recorded which).

This clonotype was seen only a few times. This chain links TRBV28 with TRBJ1-4; 11 bases line up with TRBD1. The CDR3 has 13 residues. V trimming: 5 bases; J trimming: 11 bases; junction bases outside the gene matches: 4. Germline loops: CDR1 MDHEN, CDR2 SYDVKM. The CDR3 spells CASSRDRGGKLFF. CDR3 in DNA: TGTGCCAGCAGTCGGGACAGGGGGGGCAAACTGTTTTTT. The full variable domain, rest sourced from reference TRBV28 and TRBJ1-4, is DVKVTQSSRYLVKRTGEKVFLECVQDMDHENMFWYRQDPGLGLRLIYFSYDVKMKEKGDIPEGYSVSREKKERFSLILESASTNQTSMYLCASSRDRGGKLFFGSGTQLSVL.

This clonotype was detected ten times or more. The V call is TRBV10-2, the J call TRBJ2-5; D uncertain. The germline V gene has CDR1 WSHSY and CDR2 SAAADI. V was trimmed by 3 bases and J by 1 base, leaving 9 bases between them. The CDR3 extends over 14 amino acids. The CDR3 nucleotides are TGCGCCAGCAGTGACCACCACGGCCAAGAGACCCAGTACTTC. As protein: CASSDHHGQETQYF.

The sample holds many counts of this clonotype. This chain connects TRBV6-1 to TRBJ2-1; unclear D gene. This CDR3 region has 11 residues. The V and J ends lost 11 bases and 4 bases respectively, with 9 bases between them. Per germline, CDR1 MNHNS and CDR2 SASEGT. For the CDR3, the DNA is TGTGCCCTTTCCGAGTACAATGAGCAGTTCTTC. Encoded protein: CALSEYNEQFF.

At least ten counts were recorded for this clonotype. The rearrangement uses TRBV28 and TRBJ1-1; no clear D. The V end lost 8 bases, the J end lost 2 bases, and 9 bases lay between the germline ends. The CDR3 sequence is 12 residues long. Germline assignment: CDR1 MDHEN and CDR2 SYDVKM. CDR3 region: CASLNSNTEAFF. Written as DNA, the CDR3 is TGTGCCAGCCTTAACAGTAACACTGAAGCTTTCTTT.

The chain carries TRBV19 and TRBJ1-3; possibly TRBD1 for D (6 bases). Germline V gives CDR1 LNHDA, CDR2 SQIVND (reference sequence). The CDR3 length is 13 residues. With 8 bases removed from V and 0 bases from J, the gap between germline ends came to 8 bases. CDR3 nucleotide sequence: TGTGCCAGTGGCAGGGGCTCTGGAAACACCATATATTTT. It specifies CASGRGSGNTIYF.